This T cell receptor (beta chain) was obtained from a study of metastatic and nonmetastatic thyroid tumors. Thyroid surgery was performed in patients who had received no treatment beforehand. CDR3 length: 14 amino acids. The V end was cut by 2 bases, the J end by 4 bases, with 10 bases between. CDR1 is SGHAT, CDR2 FQNNGV, per germline. TCRdb redid the clone calls on the PCR reads using MiXCR. This table has just under 60,000 clones, roughly 16% appearing once. This clone was picked up many times. The V call is TRBV11-2, the J call TRBJ2-3; D ambiguous. The source of this sequence is a male donor with papillary thyroid cancer or a benign thyroid nodule (not recorded which). Some clones in this sample may be carry-over from other donors' samples. The sequencing sample was made of blood. The CDR3 coding sequence is TGTGCCAGCAGCTTACAACTACCCGCAGATACGCAGTATTTT. It encodes CASSLQLPADTQYF. The full variable domain, its missing parts supplied by reference TRBV11-2 and TRBJ2-3, is EAGVAQSPRYKIIEKRQSVAFWCNPISGHATLYWYQQILGQGPKLLIQFQNNGVVDDSQLPKDRFSAERLKGVDSTLKIQPAKLEDSAVYLCASSLQLPADTQYFGPGTRLTVL.